Following are 28 T cell receptor beta chains from one sample sequenced in a study of CD8 T cells in Susac syndrome. RNA amounts of about 0.45 to 1 ug underwent reverse transcription with random hexamers. TCRdb processed the immunoSEQ multiplex PCR reads anew with MiXCR; each CDR3 protein has one entry. The sample gives approximately 160,000 distinct CDR3 sequences, roughly 95% of which show up once; roughly 0.1% is in the top ten. The sequencing input was CD4+ T cells from PBMCs. The receptors were sampled from a human donor with multiple sclerosis.

V usage is TRBV27 and J usage is TRBJ2-1; D perhaps matches TRBD2 (6 bases). This CDR3 comprises 14 residues. The germline V and J ends were trimmed by 8 bases and 10 bases, with 21 bases remaining between them. Germline V CDR1 and CDR2: MNHEY, SMNVEV (reference sequence). The CDR3 loop reads CASRAGTAVGEQFF. CDR3 sequence (DNA): TGTGCCAGCCGGGCCGGGACTGCCGTGGGGGAGCAGTTCTTC.

The rearrangement joins TRBV29-1 to TRBJ2-1; D call uncertain. Trimming pared 4 bases from V and 0 bases from J, leaving 7 bases between. The CDR3 extends over 13 amino acids. Germline assignment: CDR1 SQVTM and CDR2 ANQGSEA. The CDR3, as DNA: TGCAGCGTTGCCCGGAGCTCCTACAATGAGCAGTTCTTC. Its protein is CSVARSSYNEQFF.

The V gene is TRBV12-3 or TRBV12-4, the J gene TRBJ1-2; no firm D call. With 2 bases removed from V and 8 bases from J, the gap between germline ends came to 12 bases. The CDR3 is 13 residues long. CDR3 sequence (DNA): TGTGCCAGCAGTTTAACGGCTTCGCTGGGCTACACCTTC. Translation gives CASSLTASLGYTF.

The CDR3 spells CASSSVGEVGETQYF. In DNA, the CDR3 is TGTGCCAGCAGTTCTGTGGGGGAGGTGGGAGAGACCCAGTACTTC. V usage is TRBV6-2 or TRBV6-3 and J usage is TRBJ2-5; perhaps TRBD2 as D (6 bases). From germline, CDR1 is MNHEY and CDR2 SVGEGT. This CDR3 has 15 amino acids. V was pared by 4 bases and J by 4 bases, with 16 bases between.

DNA of the CDR3: TGCGCCAGCAGCTTGGATAGGGAGGAGGAGCAGTACTTC. It is translated as CASSLDREEEQYF. V usage is TRBV5-1 and J usage is TRBJ2-7, with D possibly TRBD2 on 6 matching bases. Germline loops: CDR1 SGHRS, CDR2 YFSETQ. CDR3 length: 13 residues. V lost 0 bases, J lost 7 bases, and 11 bases lay in between. The whole variable domain, filled in from reference TRBV5-1 and TRBJ2-7, reads KAGVTQTPRYLIKTRGQQVTLSCSPISGHRSVSWYQQTPGQGLQFLFEYFSETQRNKGNFPGRFSGRQFSNSRSEMNVSTLELGDSALYLCASSLDREEEQYFGPGTRLTVT.

The chain has TRBV24-1 and TRBJ2-2; D possibly corresponds to TRBD2 (6 bases). V dropped 0 bases and J dropped 6 bases, with 16 bases sitting between them. Germline assignment: CDR1 KGHDR and CDR2 SFDVKD. This CDR3 is built from 17 residues. The CDR3 protein is CATSDLRGTGRAGELFF. For the CDR3, the DNA is TGTGCCACCAGTGATTTGCGGGGGACCGGTCGGGCCGGGGAGCTGTTTTTT.

The rearrangement links TRBV7-9 to TRBJ1-1; D is unresolved. The CDR3 spans 14 residues. Germline V gives CDR1 SEHNR, CDR2 FQNEAQ (reference sequence). Trimming stripped 2 bases from V and 2 bases from J, with 9 bases between. The CDR3 reads CASSLPTANTEAFF. DNA of the CDR3: TGTGCCAGCAGCTTACCCACAGCTAACACTGAAGCTTTCTTT. The full variable domain, its missing parts supplied by reference TRBV7-9 and TRBJ1-1, is DTGVSQNPRHKITKRGQNVTFRCDPISEHNRLYWYRQTLGQGPEFLTYFQNEAQLEKSRLLSDRFSAERPKGSFSTLEIQRTEQGDSAMYLCASSLPTANTEAFFGQGTRLTVV.

The chain is built from TRBV6-5 and TRBJ2-7, with TRBD1 identical over 7 bases. With 2 bases clipped from V and 5 bases from J, the junction kept 24 bases outside the gene matches. The CDR3 runs 20 residues. Germline loops: CDR1 MNHEY, CDR2 SVGAGI. The CDR3 sequence: CASSYPNVRDSSRQRDEQYF. DNA for the CDR3: TGTGCCAGCAGTTACCCTAACGTCCGGGACAGTTCCCGTCAAAGAGACGAGCAGTACTTC.

This clonotype has only one observation. The chain combines TRBV7-8 with TRBJ2-1; the D gene is possibly TRBD1 (6 bases). With 5 bases removed from V and 4 bases from J, the gap between germline ends came to 15 bases. This CDR3 has 15 residues. Germline loops: CDR1 SGHVS, CDR2 FQNEAQ. The DNA for the CDR3 is TGTGCCAGCAGCGCGTACAGGGTAGGGTACAATGAGCAGTTCTTC. Protein product: CASSAYRVGYNEQFF.

The chain combines TRBV4-1 with TRBJ2-5, with 8 bases identical to TRBD1. CDR3 length: 15 amino acids. From germline, CDR1 is MGHRA and CDR2 YSYEKL. J lost 4 bases, V lost 1 base, and 5 bases had no gene match. The CDR3 DNA reads TGCGCCAGCAGCCAAGTGCAGGGGGCGGGAGAGACCCAGTACTTC. Translating gives CASSQVQGAGETQYF.

The J gene is TRBJ2-6, the V gene TRBV19; D not certain. The CDR3 consists of 16 residues. Germline V gene sequence: CDR1 LNHDA, CDR2 SQIVND (reference sequence). Trimming removed 3 bases from V and 2 bases from J, with 11 bases in between. The DNA for the CDR3 is TGTGCCAGTAGTATCGGCGTACTCCCTGGGGCCAACGTCCTGACTTTC. Its translation: CASSIGVLPGANVLTF. Full variable domain (remainder filled in from reference TRBV19 and TRBJ2-6): DGGITQSPKYLFRKEGQNVTLSCEQNLNHDAMYWYRQDPGQGLRLIYYSQIVNDFQKGDIAEGYSVSREKKESFPLTVTSAQKNPTAFYLCASSIGVLPGANVLTFGAGSRLTVL.

The chain employs TRBV7-9 and TRBJ1-1; 7 nucleotides align to TRBD1. Germline V lookup: CDR1 SEHNR, CDR2 FQNEAQ (reference sequence). Unmatched junction bases numbered 7, after V lost 6 bases and J lost 0 bases. The CDR3 is 15 residues long. The CDR3 DNA reads as TGTGCCAGCAGGAAAGGGGGCGGACTGAACACTGAAGCTTTCTTT. It yields the protein CASRKGGGLNTEAFF.

The gene calls are TRBV30 and TRBJ2-5; D is ambiguous. V lost 1 base to trimming and J lost 7 bases, with 7 bases between them. This CDR3 has 11 amino acids. The germline CDR1 and CDR2 sequences are GTSNPN and SVGIG (reference sequence). The CDR3 protein is CAWSGGGTQYF. The CDR3 DNA is TGTGCCTGGAGTGGAGGCGGGACCCAGTACTTC.

This chain connects TRBV6-5 to TRBJ2-4; D gene unclear. Trimming left V 2 bases short and J 8 bases short, with 10 bases between. The CDR3 spans 13 residues. Germline V lookup: CDR1 MNHEY, CDR2 SVGAGI. The CDR3 DNA follows: TGTGCCAGCAGTTACAGGGTTGGGGACATTCAGTACTTC. It encodes CASSYRVGDIQYF.

The chain employs TRBV4-2 and TRBJ2-2; D remains ambiguous. The CDR3 runs 15 residues. Trimming shortened V by 3 bases and J by 5 bases, and 13 bases separated the two germline ends. Germline assignment: CDR1 LGHNA and CDR2 YNFKEQ. This chain's CDR3 is CASSQAHYVTGELFF. The CDR3 DNA sequence: TGTGCCAGCAGCCAGGCTCACTACGTAACCGGGGAGCTGTTTTTT.

This clonotype was observed a single time. This chain links TRBV4-3 with TRBJ1-2; 10 bases match TRBD1. Unmatched junction bases numbered 10, after V lost 3 bases and J lost 6 bases. The CDR3 runs to 16 residues. In germline, CDR1 is LGHNA, CDR2 YSLEER. The CDR3 sequence is CASSHLGQGGEDGYTF. The CDR3 region has the DNA TGCGCCAGCAGCCACCTTGGACAGGGGGGTGAGGATGGCTACACCTTC.

The chain employs TRBV19 and TRBJ2-2; D perhaps matches TRBD2 (6 bases). This CDR3 is built from 17 residues. V was clipped by 0 bases and J by 5 bases, with 16 bases between them. Germline V gives CDR1 LNHDA, CDR2 SQIVND (reference sequence). CDR3 in amino acids: CASSIDPAGRGTGELFF. CDR3 in DNA: TGTGCCAGTAGTATAGATCCCGCCGGGAGAGGTACCGGGGAGCTGTTTTTT.

The J gene is TRBJ2-4, the V gene TRBV12-3 or TRBV12-4, with D possibly being TRBD1 (6 bases). V dropped 4 bases and J dropped 5 bases, with 15 bases sitting between them. The CDR3 loop spans 15 amino acids. The CDR3 loop is CASSWRRDIQNIQYF. Written as DNA, the CDR3 is TGTGCCAGCAGTTGGCGTAGGGACATCCAAAACATTCAGTACTTC.

The J gene is TRBJ2-2, the V gene TRBV2; unclear D gene. Deletions cut 4 bases from V and 4 bases from J, with 7 bases between. Germline lookup yields CDR1 SNHLY and CDR2 FYNNEI. The CDR3 extends over 13 amino acids. In nucleotides, the CDR3 is TGTGCCAGCAGTGCCGGTAGCACCGGGGAGCTGTTTTTT. Protein: CASSAGSTGELFF.

The CDR3 spells CASSQEGSEQYF. The CDR3 region has the DNA TGCGCCAGCAGCCAAGAGGGGTCCGAGCAGTACTTC. The chain has TRBV5-1 and TRBJ2-7; D is perhaps TRBD1 or TRBD2 (5 bases each). Per germline, CDR1 SGHRS and CDR2 YFSETQ. The CDR3 runs 12 residues. V lost 4 bases, J lost 6 bases, and 11 bases lay in between.

The V gene is TRBV20-1, the J gene TRBJ2-5; D perhaps matches TRBD1 (6 bases). Germline V gene sequence: CDR1 DFQATT, CDR2 SNEGSKA (reference sequence). The V end lost 6 bases, the J end lost 5 bases, and 16 bases lay between the germline ends. The CDR3 consists of 13 residues. CDR3 DNA sequence: TGCAGTGCAGGGGGTAGCTTCAGGGAGACCCAGTACTTC. Translating gives CSAGGSFRETQYF.

V is TRBV20-1 and J is TRBJ2-7; tentative D call: TRBD2 (6 bases). Germline CDR1 reads DFQATT; CDR2 reads SNEGSKA (reference sequence). Trimming pared 5 bases from V and 3 bases from J, leaving 17 bases between. The CDR3 length is 14 residues. This CDR3 reads CSAHKGPGGYEQYF. The CDR3 DNA reads as TGCAGTGCTCACAAGGGCCCCGGGGGCTACGAGCAGTACTTC.

This chain joins TRBV12-3 or TRBV12-4 and TRBJ1-2; no clear D. The CDR3 length is 13 residues. The V and J ends lost 3 bases and 3 bases respectively, with 8 bases between them. The CDR3 loop is CASSLGGHYGYTF. The CDR3 bases are TGTGCCAGCAGTTTGGGTGGGCACTATGGCTACACCTTC.

The chain is built from TRBV18 and TRBJ2-3, with 13 bases lining up with TRBD2. The V gene's germline CDR1 is KGHSH and CDR2 LQKENI. With 4 bases clipped from V and 5 bases from J, the junction kept 6 bases outside the gene matches. This CDR3 has 16 residues. The CDR3 spells CASSRGLAGIGDTQYF. DNA for the CDR3: TGTGCCAGCTCACGGGGACTAGCGGGAATTGGAGATACGCAGTATTTT.

This clonotype was detected a few times. V usage is TRBV10-3 and J usage is TRBJ2-5; the D gene is possibly TRBD2 (5 bases). Germline V gene lookup returns CDR1 ENHRY and CDR2 SYGVKD. Deletions cut 2 bases from V and 3 bases from J, with 7 bases between. This CDR3 has 13 residues. The chain's CDR3 is CAISERGKETQYF. In DNA, the CDR3 is TGTGCCATCAGTGAGCGAGGGAAAGAGACCCAGTACTTC.

This clonotype has only a few counts. The chain links TRBV7-2 to TRBJ2-7, with TRBD2 matching 10 bases. This CDR3 region has 15 residues. Unmatched junction bases numbered 11, after V lost 5 bases and J lost 7 bases. Germline CDR1 reads SGHTA; CDR2 reads FQGNSA. The CDR3 bases are TGTGCCAGCAGCCCCTTAGCGGGAGGTTCAAGGGAGCAGTACTTC. It yields the protein CASSPLAGGSREQYF.

This chain links TRBV4-1 with TRBJ2-1, with a possible D match to TRBD1 (6 bases). V dropped 1 base and J dropped 8 bases, with 9 bases sitting between them. In germline, CDR1 is MGHRA, CDR2 YSYEKL. CDR3 length equals 13 residues. CDR3 bases: TGCGCCAGCAGCCAAGGACAGGAGGATGAGCAGTTCTTC. It is translated as CASSQGQEDEQFF.

This chain joins TRBV18 and TRBJ1-1; D is unclear. Per germline, CDR1 KGHSH and CDR2 LQKENI. This CDR3 has 14 amino acids. V was clipped by 0 bases and J by 5 bases, with 10 bases between them. CDR3 coding DNA: TGTGCCAGCTCACCACCTAGGGTGGGGACTGAAGCTTTCTTT. Its protein is CASSPPRVGTEAFF.